This T cell receptor (beta chain) was documented in a study of vaccination and CD4 T cells after COVID-19. Oncomine TCR Beta short-read sequencing was applied to DNA from cultured CD4+ T cells. TCRdb fed the PCR reads into MiXCR, producing one record per CDR3 protein. The sample includes 20,000 to 25,000 distinct CDR3 sequences, around 43% of them seen just once. Stated treatment: roughly 10-day PBMC culture with coronavirus spike peptide pools or control peptides (ViraFEST assay). This CDR3 has 15 amino acids. Germline loops: CDR1 MGHDK, CDR2 SYGVNS. Trimming cost V 4 bases and J 3 bases, with 12 bases left between them. Note on this clonotype: The antigen remains undetermined.

The specimen sequenced was CD4+ T cells from blood, cultured in vitro. V usage is TRBV25-1 and J usage is TRBJ2-2; tentatively, D is TRBD1 (6 bases). The clonotype originates from a human donor who had recovered from COVID-19. The CDR3 reads CASSASGVDTGELFF. The CDR3 DNA sequence: TGTGCCAGCAGTGCCTCAGGGGTTGACACCGGGGAGCTGTTTTTT.